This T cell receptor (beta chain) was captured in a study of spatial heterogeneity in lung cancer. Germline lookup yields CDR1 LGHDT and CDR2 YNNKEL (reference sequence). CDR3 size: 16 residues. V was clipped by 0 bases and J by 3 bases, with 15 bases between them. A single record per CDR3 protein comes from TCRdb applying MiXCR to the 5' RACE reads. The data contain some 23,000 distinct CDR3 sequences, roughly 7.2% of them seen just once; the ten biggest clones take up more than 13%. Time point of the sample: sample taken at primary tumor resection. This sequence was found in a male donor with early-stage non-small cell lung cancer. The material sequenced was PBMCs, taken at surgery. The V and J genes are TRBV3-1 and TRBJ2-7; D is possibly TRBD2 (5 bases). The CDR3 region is CASSQEGSGIYYEQYF. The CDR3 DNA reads TGTGCCAGCAGCCAAGAGGGGTCGGGGATCTACTACGAGCAGTACTTC.